A selection of T cell receptor beta chains follows, all from one sample in a study of T cells in Graves' hyperthyroidism and ophthalmopathy. Via MiXCR, TCRdb re-called the multiplex PCR reads, giving one row per CDR3 protein. The data show around 300,000 distinct CDR3 sequences, about 14% seen once. The sequenced sample was blood. These receptors were obtained from a woman in her 30s with Graves' hyperthyroidism that later progressed to Graves' ophthalmopathy. Both conserved end residues are part of each CDR3. The D gene is left open where the match is weak. Clone size appears in some rows only: once, few, many, or a class for an expanded clone.

clone size: .; V gene: TRBV4-3; J gene: TRBJ2-7; D gene: .; CDR3 protein: CASSQATNYEQYF; CDR3 DNA: TGCGCCAGCAGCCAAGCAACTAACTACGAGCAGTACTTC
clone size: .; V gene: TRBV28; J gene: TRBJ2-2; D gene: .; CDR3 protein: CASSSSPGMTGELFF; CDR3 DNA: TGTGCCAGCAGCTCGAGTCCCGGGATGACCGGGGAGCTGTTTTTT
clone size: .; V gene: TRBV24-1; J gene: TRBJ2-1; D gene: .; CDR3 protein: CATSRSTDNWNEQFF; CDR3 DNA: TGTGCCACCAGTCGGTCAACAGACAATTGGAATGAGCAGTTCTTC
clone size: many; V gene: TRBV4-3; J gene: TRBJ2-1; D gene: .; CDR3 protein: CASSQGAHNEQFF; CDR3 DNA: TGCGCCAGCAGCCAAGGGGCCCACAATGAGCAGTTCTTC
clone size: many; V gene: TRBV19; J gene: TRBJ1-1; D gene: .; CDR3 protein: CASSTRHQMAEAFF; CDR3 DNA: TGTGCCAGTAGTACGCGACACCAAATGGCTGAAGCTTTCTTT
clone size: many; V gene: TRBV12-3/TRBV12-4; J gene: TRBJ2-1; D gene: TRBD2; CDR3 protein: CASTLAGGLSSYNEQFF; CDR3 DNA: TGTGCCAGCACCTTAGCGGGAGGACTGAGCTCCTACAATGAGCAGTTCTTC
clone size: many; V gene: TRBV28; J gene: TRBJ1-1; D gene: .; CDR3 protein: CASRRGGMNTEAFF; CDR3 DNA: TGTGCCAGCAGACGAGGGGGGATGAACACTGAAGCTTTCTTT
clone size: few; V gene: TRBV6-2/TRBV6-3; J gene: TRBJ1-3; D gene: .; CDR3 protein: CASRQTGLSGNTIYF; CDR3 DNA: TGTGCCAGCAGACAAACAGGGCTCTCTGGAAACACCATATATTTT
clone size: many; V gene: TRBV4-3; J gene: TRBJ2-7; D gene: .; CDR3 protein: CASSQGHPIYEQYF; CDR3 DNA: TGCGCCAGCAGCCAAGGCCACCCGATATACGAGCAGTACTTC
clone size: many; V gene: TRBV3-1; J gene: TRBJ2-7; D gene: .; CDR3 protein: CASSQHPGIGEQYF; CDR3 DNA: TGTGCCAGCAGCCAACACCCAGGAATTGGCGAGCAGTACTTC
clone size: .; V gene: TRBV5-1; J gene: TRBJ2-7; D gene: TRBD2; CDR3 protein: CASSFFSGTSYEQYF; CDR3 DNA: TGCGCCAGCAGCTTTTTTAGCGGGACCAGCTACGAGCAGTACTTC
clone size: .; V gene: TRBV6-1; J gene: TRBJ1-2; D gene: .; CDR3 protein: CASRAGVVRGYTF; CDR3 DNA: TGTGCCAGCAGAGCTGGGGTAGTTCGTGGCTACACCTTC
clone size: few; V gene: TRBV28; J gene: TRBJ2-5; D gene: .; CDR3 protein: CASSSIGLQETQYF; CDR3 DNA: TGTGCCAGCAGTTCAATCGGCCTCCAAGAGACCCAGTACTTC
clone size: few; V gene: TRBV12-3/TRBV12-4; J gene: TRBJ2-2; D gene: .; CDR3 protein: CASKVADMNTGGLFF; CDR3 DNA: TGTGCCAGCAAAGTAGCGGATATGAACACCGGGGGGCTGTTTTTT
clone size: many; V gene: TRBV11-2; J gene: TRBJ2-7; D gene: .; CDR3 protein: CASSSGSGSSYEQYF; CDR3 DNA: TGTGCCAGCAGCAGCGGCTCAGGAAGCTCCTACGAGCAGTACTTC
clone size: .; V gene: TRBV30; J gene: TRBJ1-1; D gene: TRBD1; CDR3 protein: CAWARGAADTEAFF; CDR3 DNA: TGTGCCTGGGCCAGGGGGGCGGCCGACACTGAAGCTTTCTTT
clone size: many; V gene: TRBV7-8; J gene: TRBJ2-1; D gene: .; CDR3 protein: CASKAESYNEQFF; CDR3 DNA: TGTGCCAGCAAAGCGGAATCCTACAATGAGCAGTTCTTC
clone size: many; V gene: TRBV28; J gene: TRBJ2-2; D gene: TRBD1; CDR3 protein: CASKVGTDTGELFF; CDR3 DNA: TGTGCCAGCAAGGTTGGGACAGACACGGGGGAGCTGTTTTTT
clone size: many; V gene: TRBV2; J gene: TRBJ1-1; D gene: .; CDR3 protein: CASSMDSNTEAFF; CDR3 DNA: TGTGCCAGCAGTATGGACAGCAACACTGAAGCTTTCTTT
clone size: many; V gene: TRBV30; J gene: TRBJ1-1; D gene: TRBD1; CDR3 protein: CAWSVTGGTEAFF; CDR3 DNA: TGTGCCTGGAGTGTGACAGGGGGCACTGAAGCTTTCTTT
clone size: many; V gene: TRBV28; J gene: TRBJ2-5; D gene: TRBD2; CDR3 protein: CASSLAGVWETQYF; CDR3 DNA: TGTGCCAGCAGTTTAGCGGGAGTATGGGAGACCCAGTACTTC
clone size: many; V gene: TRBV6-2/TRBV6-3; J gene: TRBJ2-5; D gene: .; CDR3 protein: CASSYGPDLGDWYQETQYF; CDR3 DNA: TGTGCCAGCAGTTACGGTCCCGACCTTGGAGATTGGTACCAAGAGACCCAGTACTTC
clone size: .; V gene: TRBV5-6; J gene: TRBJ2-6; D gene: TRBD1; CDR3 protein: CASSFRGSGANVLTF; CDR3 DNA: TGTGCCAGCAGCTTCAGGGGGTCTGGGGCCAACGTCCTGACTTTC
clone size: .; V gene: TRBV20-1; J gene: TRBJ1-1; D gene: .; CDR3 protein: CSARDSSNTEAFF; CDR3 DNA: TGCAGTGCTAGAGACTCCTCGAACACTGAAGCTTTCTTT
clone size: .; V gene: TRBV7-9; J gene: TRBJ2-1; D gene: .; CDR3 protein: CASSWTGNEQFF; CDR3 DNA: TGTGCCAGCAGCTGGACTGGAAATGAGCAGTTCTTC
clone size: many; V gene: TRBV4-3; J gene: TRBJ2-5; D gene: TRBD2; CDR3 protein: CASSQDGAGGPETQYF; CDR3 DNA: TGTGCCAGCAGCCAAGATGGAGCGGGAGGGCCAGAGACCCAGTACTTC
clone size: many; V gene: TRBV28; J gene: TRBJ2-2; D gene: .; CDR3 protein: CASRAQNTGELFF; CDR3 DNA: TGTGCCAGCAGGGCCCAGAACACCGGGGAGCTGTTTTTT
clone size: many; V gene: TRBV30; J gene: TRBJ2-7; D gene: .; CDR3 protein: CAWSRTPLYEQYF; CDR3 DNA: TGTGCCTGGAGTAGGACGCCACTATACGAGCAGTACTTC
clone size: few; V gene: TRBV5-6; J gene: TRBJ1-5; D gene: TRBD1; CDR3 protein: CASSKDRGLANQPQHF; CDR3 DNA: TGTGCCAGCAGCAAGGACAGGGGCCTTGCCAATCAGCCCCAGCATTTT
clone size: .; V gene: TRBV6-5; J gene: TRBJ2-6; D gene: .; CDR3 protein: CASSYSTGSSGANVLTF; CDR3 DNA: TGTGCCAGCAGTTACTCCACAGGGTCATCTGGGGCCAACGTCCTGACTTTC
clone size: many; V gene: TRBV30; J gene: TRBJ1-5; D gene: .; CDR3 protein: CAWSMAAGAQPQHF; CDR3 DNA: TGTGCCTGGAGCATGGCCGCCGGGGCTCAGCCCCAGCATTTT
clone size: .; V gene: TRBV4-3; J gene: TRBJ2-7; D gene: .; CDR3 protein: CASSQDQISSYEQYF; CDR3 DNA: TGCGCCAGCAGCCAAGATCAGATATCTTCCTACGAGCAGTACTTC
clone size: many; V gene: TRBV24-1; J gene: TRBJ1-2; D gene: .; CDR3 protein: CATSDSGGVYGYTF; CDR3 DNA: TGTGCCACCAGTGATTCTGGAGGAGTCTATGGCTACACCTTC
clone size: .; V gene: TRBV6-1; J gene: TRBJ2-3; D gene: .; CDR3 protein: CASSDRDGSTDTQYF; CDR3 DNA: TGTGCCAGCAGTGATAGGGACGGTAGCACAGATACGCAGTATTTT
clone size: few; V gene: TRBV12-3/TRBV12-4; J gene: TRBJ2-5; D gene: .; CDR3 protein: CASSLASGKTQYF; CDR3 DNA: TGTGCCAGCAGTTTAGCGTCGGGGAAGACCCAGTACTTC
clone size: many; V gene: TRBV28; J gene: TRBJ1-1; D gene: .; CDR3 protein: CASSSLGRNTEAFF; CDR3 DNA: TGTGCCAGCAGTTCCTTGGGGAGGAACACTGAAGCTTTCTTT
clone size: many; V gene: TRBV7-9; J gene: TRBJ1-5; D gene: .; CDR3 protein: CASSLGADQPQHF; CDR3 DNA: TGTGCCAGCAGCTTAGGTGCAGATCAGCCCCAGCATTTT
clone size: few; V gene: TRBV5-4; J gene: TRBJ2-1; D gene: .; CDR3 protein: CASSLRLVSNEQFF; CDR3 DNA: TGTGCCAGCAGCTTGCGGCTAGTCTCCAATGAGCAGTTCTTC
clone size: many; V gene: TRBV5-5; J gene: TRBJ2-1; D gene: TRBD2; CDR3 protein: CASSPSSGAPTNEQFF; CDR3 DNA: TGTGCCAGCAGCCCATCTAGCGGAGCCCCCACCAATGAGCAGTTCTTC
clone size: many; V gene: TRBV20-1; J gene: TRBJ1-2; D gene: TRBD1; CDR3 protein: CSAGGTDITDYGYTF; CDR3 DNA: TGCAGTGCTGGGGGGACAGACATTACAGACTATGGCTACACCTTC
clone size: many; V gene: TRBV24-1; J gene: TRBJ1-1; D gene: TRBD1; CDR3 protein: CATSEGDRGGIREAFF; CDR3 DNA: TGTGCCACCAGTGAGGGCGACAGGGGGGGTATACGTGAAGCTTTCTTT